This T cell receptor beta chain was sequenced during a study of cytotoxic CD8 clonotypes in ibrutinib-treated CLL. Study information: Recorded responses included about 25 partial and 2 complete; following median 68 months, 14 stayed remitted and roughly twelve progressed. With a range of 6 to 36, the median treatment time before response samples were taken was eleven to twelve months.

Some clones are missing from TCRdb's copy, which holds only in-frame ones; the method was immunoSEQ multiplex PCR. The data contain roughly 250,000 clones, 70% of them singletons. Overall study findings and caveats: The study sampled sustained-remission and progressing patients at different times. Exceeding age-matched healthy donors, baseline clonality also tracked the counts of circulating CD8+ T cells.

A word on this clone: Its antigen is undetermined.

CDR3 length: 13 residues. Germline trimming cut 5 bases from V and 6 bases from J; bases unmatched to any gene: 6. Looked up from germline, CDR1 is SGHRS and CDR2 is YFSETQ. The rearrangement links TRBV5-1 to TRBJ1-2; TRBD1 aligns across 8 bases. Sample: PBMCs, taken after 24 months of ibrutinib treatment. The receptor comes from a human donor with chronic lymphocytic leukemia. The CDR3, as DNA: TGCGCCAGCAGAAAGGACAGGGACCATGGCTACACCTTC. Translated, it gives CASRKDRDHGYTF.